One and the same sample provided the 14 T cell receptor beta chains below, sequenced in a study of cytomegalovirus exposure and HLA in healthy donors. Researchers ran the PCR with 60 Vbeta and 13 Jbeta primers. The table came from immunoSEQ multiplex PCR; TCRdb's copy has only in-frame clones and leaves some out. The sample holds more than 95,000 clones. The specimen was PBMCs. Receptor source: a man aged 35 to 55 in good health and CMV-seronegative.

This chain joins TRBV28 and TRBJ2-7; unclear D gene. The CDR3 is 11 amino acids. Trimming took 6 bases from V and 3 from J, leaving 6 bases between them. Germline V CDR1 and CDR2: MDHEN, SYDVKM. CDR3 nucleotides: TGTGCCAGCAGCTTTATCTACGAGCAGTACTTC. Amino acids: CASSFIYEQYF.

The chain recombines TRBV6-5 with TRBJ1-1, with D hard to call. The CDR3 is 12 residues long. Germline V gives CDR1 MNHEY, CDR2 SVGAGI. Trimming pared 8 bases from V and 8 bases from J, leaving 15 bases between. CDR3 sequence (DNA): TGTGCCAGCTACCCCCCCGGAGGGGAAGCTTTCTTT. It translates to CASYPPGGEAFF.

This sequence joins TRBV28 and TRBJ1-1; D not resolved. Germline CDR1 MDHEN, CDR2 SYDVKM. The CDR3 covers 15 residues. Trimming shortened V by 4 bases and J by 4 bases, and 16 bases separated the two germline ends. CDR3 coding DNA: TGTGCCAGCAGTTCGCCTACAGCGGTGGGCACTGAAGCTTTCTTT. It yields the protein CASSSPTAVGTEAFF.

The chain uses TRBV27 and TRBJ1-1, with 9 bases fitting TRBD1. There are 18 residues in the CDR3. Germline values: CDR1 MNHEY, CDR2 SMNVEV (reference sequence). The ends lost 0 bases at V and 11 bases at J; junction bases unmatched: 19. As DNA, the CDR3 is TGTGCCAGCAGTTTATCGAGTATCCCGGGACAGGGTTTATGGCGTGCTTTCTTT. Its protein product is CASSLSSIPGQGLWRAFF.

V usage is TRBV30 and J usage is TRBJ1-2, with TRBD1 matching 7 bases. Germline CDR1 reads GTSNPN; CDR2 reads SVGIG (reference sequence). The CDR3 has 15 amino acids. V lost 0 bases and J lost 7; bases outside the gene matches: 11. As DNA, the CDR3 is TGTGCCTGGAGTGTCGTGGGTGGTCAGGGGGGTGGCTACACCTTC. Translating it yields CAWSVVGGQGGGYTF.

The gene calls are TRBV6-6 and TRBJ1-5, with TRBD1 matching 7 bases. Germline values: CDR1 MNHNY, CDR2 SVGAGI (reference sequence). With V trimmed by 2 bases and J by 4 bases, 2 bases remained unmatched. The CDR3 runs 14 residues. In nucleotides, the CDR3 is TGTGCCAGCAGTTACACAGGGGTTAATCAGCCCCAGCATTTT. This gives the protein CASSYTGVNQPQHF.

CDR3 in DNA: TGTGCCAGCAGCCAAGATTTCAGGGGCGCGGGAGATACGCAGTATTTT. Encoded protein: CASSQDFRGAGDTQYF. The V call is TRBV4-2, the J call TRBJ2-3; possibly TRBD1 for D (6 bases). Germline CDR1 and CDR2: LGHNA and YNFKEQ. The CDR3 extends over 16 amino acids. V gave up 0 bases and J gave up 5 bases, with 15 bases separating them.

This chain joins TRBV19 and TRBJ2-1; 10 bases line up with TRBD2. This CDR3 is 16 amino acids long. CDR1 LNHDA and CDR2 SQIVND come from the germline V gene (reference sequence). J lost 8 bases, V lost 5 bases, and 12 bases had no gene match. The CDR3 DNA follows: TGTGCCAGTAGTCAACCCTCAGCGGGAGGGTTCGATGAGCAGTTCTTC. This sequence encodes CASSQPSAGGFDEQFF.

V gene TRBV18 combines with J gene TRBJ2-4; 10 bases align to TRBD2. CDR1 and CDR2 from the germline V gene are KGHSH and LQKENI. This CDR3 region has 19 residues. With 0 bases clipped from V and 3 bases from J, the junction kept 11 bases outside the gene matches. This CDR3 is CASSPPNQRGGPGKNIQYF. For the CDR3, the DNA is TGTGCCAGCTCACCACCCAATCAGCGGGGGGGCCCCGGCAAAAACATTCAGTACTTC.

The rearrangement joins TRBV7-7 to TRBJ2-7; no firm D call. V was clipped by 3 bases and J by 7 bases, with 13 bases between them. Germline values: CDR1 SSHAT, CDR2 FNYEAQ (reference sequence). The CDR3 runs 13 residues. The CDR3 loop is CASSLNYNDEQYF. DNA of the CDR3: TGTGCCAGCAGCTTGAACTATAATGATGAGCAGTACTTC.

The gene calls are TRBV2 and TRBJ1-1, with unresolved D. The length of the CDR3 is 14 residues. Germline values: CDR1 SNHLY, CDR2 FYNNEI. The CDR3 reads CAQWRGGINTEAFF. The CDR3 nucleotides read TGTGCGCAATGGCGGGGAGGGATAAACACTGAAGCTTTCTTT.

The V gene is TRBV5-4, the J gene TRBJ2-3; D is unresolved. The length of the CDR3 is 12 residues. V was clipped by 0 bases and J by 4 bases, with 3 bases between them. Looked up from germline, CDR1 is SGHNT and CDR2 is YYREEE (reference sequence). In DNA form, the CDR3 reads TGTGCCAGCAGCTTGGCCGCAGATACGCAGTATTTT. Protein product: CASSLAADTQYF.

The V gene is TRBV5-1, the J gene TRBJ2-1, with D possibly TRBD2 on 6 matching bases. Per germline, CDR1 SGHRS and CDR2 YFSETQ. V dropped 7 bases and J dropped 7 bases, with 30 bases sitting between them. The CDR3 covers 18 residues. CDR3 sequence reads: CASGFDTSAGSGWNEQFF. CDR3 nucleotides: TGCGCCAGCGGATTTGACACCTCAGCGGGCTCGGGATGGAATGAGCAGTTCTTC. The complete variable domain, with remaining parts taken from reference TRBV5-1 and TRBJ2-1, reads KAGVTQTPRYLIKTRGQQVTLSCSPISGHRSVSWYQQTPGQGLQFLFEYFSETQRNKGNFPGRFSGRQFSNSRSEMNVSTLELGDSALYLCASGFDTSAGSGWNEQFFGPGTRLTVL.

The V call is TRBV19, the J call TRBJ2-6, with 13 bases fitting TRBD2. The CDR3 has 18 amino acids. The junction had 8 bases not matched to a gene; V was cut back by 5 bases and J by 4 bases. From germline, CDR1 is LNHDA and CDR2 SQIVND (reference sequence). CDR3 protein: CASSLFGLAGAGANVLTF. CDR3 DNA: TGTGCCAGTAGTCTTTTTGGACTAGCGGGAGCCGGGGCCAACGTCCTGACTTTC. Complete variable domain (other parts from reference TRBV19 and TRBJ2-6): DGGITQSPKYLFRKEGQNVTLSCEQNLNHDAMYWYRQDPGQGLRLIYYSQIVNDFQKGDIAEGYSVSREKKESFPLTVTSAQKNPTAFYLCASSLFGLAGAGANVLTFGAGSRLTVL.